The source of this TCR beta chain is a study of T cells after posttransplantation cyclophosphamide. Findings of the study overall: Donor-recipient repertoire similarity was low at 1-2 months, rising over year one. Skin or GI-infiltrating T cells shared few TRB sequences with blood. Recipient CMV seropositivity and CMV reactivation strongly tracked TRB clonality.

CDR3 length equals 14 residues. Trimming removed 0 bases from V and 4 bases from J, with 9 bases in between. Germline V gives CDR1 ENHRY, CDR2 SYGVKD. Points on this clone: Its antigen is unidentified.

Some clones are missing from TCRdb's copy, which holds only in-frame ones; the method was immunoSEQ multiplex PCR. The sample records 25,000 to 30,000 clones, around 86% being singletons. On the day of bone marrow donation, the related graft donor provided peripheral blood. The chain has TRBV10-3 and TRBJ1-2; D not resolved. Input material: PBMCs. The clonotype comes from a middle-aged man. The CDR3 DNA is TGTGCCATCAGTGAGTCGCCCGGGGTCTATGGCTACACCTTC. It translates to CAISESPGVYGYTF.